One and the same sample provided the 25 T cell receptor beta chains below, sequenced in a study of T-cell memory formation after mild COVID-19. MiXCR, applied by TCRdb to the 5' RACE reads, yields one record per CDR3 protein. The sample includes more than 35,000 distinct CDR3 sequences, about 6.1% seen only once; the top ten take more than 0.7%. The source material was PBMCs or a T cell subset sorted from them (not recorded which). These TCRs come from an adult who had mild COVID-19 (a few samples of this study predate the infection). Cell type and time point are not known.

There are a few counts of this clonotype. The chain links TRBV18 to TRBJ2-1; D gene ambiguous. Germline V lookup: CDR1 KGHSH, CDR2 LQKENI. The V and J ends lost 0 bases and 0 bases respectively, with 9 bases between them. CDR3 length equals 16 residues. The CDR3 coding sequence is TGTGCCAGCTCACCACCGGGGTCCAGCTCCTACAATGAGCAGTTCTTC. This encodes CASSPPGSSSYNEQFF. Full variable domain (rest looked up from reference TRBV18 and TRBJ2-1): NAGVMQNPRHLVRRRGQEARLRCSPMKGHSHVYWYRQLPEEGLKFMVYLQKENIIDESGMPKERFSAEFPKEGPSILRIQQVVRGDSAAYFCASSPPGSSSYNEQFFGPGTRLTVL.

This clonotype was recorded many times. This chain connects TRBV12-3 or TRBV12-4 to TRBJ1-5; D gene uncertain. The length of the CDR3 is 13 residues. Deletions cut 7 bases from V and 4 bases from J, with 11 bases between. CDR3 residues: CASTEVGNQPQHF. CDR3 nucleotides: TGTGCCAGCACCGAGGTAGGGAATCAGCCCCAGCATTTT.

This clonotype showed up many times. This chain uses TRBV15 with TRBJ2-7, with 7 bases identical to TRBD1. This CDR3 is built from 14 residues. Per germline, CDR1 LNHNV and CDR2 YYDKDF (reference sequence). Trimming cost V 8 bases and J 8 bases; bases outside gene matches: 15. The CDR3 DNA follows: TGTGCCACCGGGGCCAGGTGGCTGGACAGGAAGCAGTACTTC. Protein sequence: CATGARWLDRKQYF.

Many counts were recorded for this clonotype. The rearrangement joins TRBV29-1 to TRBJ2-3; D is perhaps TRBD2 (5 bases). From germline, CDR1 is SQVTM and CDR2 ANQGSEA. V was clipped by 1 base and J by 2 bases, with 16 bases between them. This CDR3 spans 16 amino acids. The CDR3 loop reads CSVEGNPGSDTDTQYF. The DNA of the CDR3 is TGCAGCGTTGAAGGCAATCCGGGGAGCGACACAGATACGCAGTATTTT.

This clonotype was detected ten times or more. The rearrangement uses TRBV7-2 and TRBJ2-7; 7 bases map to TRBD2. The junction had 4 bases not matched to a gene; V was cut back by 4 bases and J by 4 bases. From germline, CDR1 is SGHTA and CDR2 FQGNSA. The CDR3 covers 13 residues. In DNA form, the CDR3 reads TGTGCCAGCAGCTCATGGGGGGGTTACGAGCAGTACTTC. Protein sequence: CASSSWGGYEQYF.

This clonotype has at least ten counts. This sequence joins TRBV24-1 and TRBJ2-3; TRBD1 is a possible D gene (5 bases). With 4 bases removed from V and 3 bases from J, the gap between germline ends came to 7 bases. The length of the CDR3 is 13 residues. Germline V gene sequence: CDR1 KGHDR, CDR2 SFDVKD. CDR3 nucleotides: TGTGCCACCAGTGAAGGGGCTACAGATACGCAGTATTTT. Amino acids: CATSEGATDTQYF.

This clonotype has ten or more counts. The J gene is TRBJ2-3, the V gene TRBV5-5; D is perhaps TRBD1 or TRBD2 (6 bases each). Germline CDR1 is SGHKS and CDR2 is YYEKEE (reference sequence). This CDR3 has 15 amino acids. Trimming removed 4 bases from V and 0 bases from J, with 12 bases in between. The CDR3 DNA sequence: TGTGCCAGCAGCCAGGGGCGGGGCAGCACAGATACGCAGTATTTT. Translating it yields CASSQGRGSTDTQYF.

This clonotype was counted ten times or more. This chain joins TRBV20-1 and TRBJ2-5; TRBD1 is a possible D gene (6 bases). Between the trimmed V and J ends, which lost 5 bases and 4 bases, there was a span of 11 bases. From germline, CDR1 is DFQATT and CDR2 SNEGSKA (reference sequence). The CDR3 consists of 12 residues. The CDR3 here is CSADKGVETQYF. The CDR3 DNA sequence: TGCAGTGCTGATAAGGGGGTAGAGACCCAGTACTTC.

The chain combines TRBV7-3 with TRBJ1-1, with a weak D call TRBD1 (5 bases). The CDR3 is 12 amino acids. Deletions cut 5 bases from V and 7 bases from J, with 11 bases between. Germline CDR1 SGHTA, CDR2 FQGTGA. CDR3: CASSEGTSEAFF. Written as DNA, the CDR3 is TGTGCCAGCAGCGAAGGGACGAGTGAAGCTTTCTTT.

This clonotype occurred many times. This chain joins TRBV28 and TRBJ2-3, with 8 bases aligning to TRBD2. With 2 bases clipped from V and 4 bases from J, the junction kept 5 bases outside the gene matches. This CDR3 is 15 amino acids long. Germline V gene data show CDR1 as MDHEN and CDR2 as SYDVKM. The CDR3 spells CASSLAGGGADTQYF. The CDR3 DNA reads TGTGCCAGCAGTTTAGCGGGAGGCGGGGCAGATACGCAGTATTTT.

This rearrangement joins TRBV15 to TRBJ1-2, with D unresolved. CDR1 and CDR2 from the germline V gene are LNHNV and YYDKDF (reference sequence). V dropped 0 bases and J dropped 7 bases, with 12 bases sitting between them. This CDR3 contains 14 residues. CDR3 protein: CATSREPREPGYTF. In DNA, the CDR3 is TGTGCCACCAGCAGAGAACCGCGGGAACCTGGCTACACCTTC.

This clonotype was detected many times. The rearrangement links TRBV7-6 to TRBJ2-7; D is possibly TRBD2 (5 bases). V was trimmed by 5 bases and J by 0 bases, leaving 17 bases between them. The germline CDR1 and CDR2 sequences are SGHVS and FNYEAQ. This CDR3 has 16 residues. The CDR3 region is CASSPPPGFGSYEQYF. As DNA, the CDR3 is TGTGCCAGCAGCCCCCCCCCGGGGTTCGGCTCCTACGAGCAGTACTTC.

This clonotype was seen only a few times. The chain joins TRBV12-3 or TRBV12-4 to TRBJ2-3; 10 bases fit TRBD1. With 6 bases clipped from V and 8 bases from J, the junction kept 8 bases outside the gene matches. This CDR3 is 14 amino acids long. The CDR3 DNA follows: TGTGCCAGCAGCTGGACAGGGGGTTGGGCTACGCAGTATTTT. Protein sequence: CASSWTGGWATQYF.

This clonotype was counted many times. The chain employs TRBV6-5 and TRBJ1-6; D is ambiguous. The CDR3 has 16 amino acids. In germline, CDR1 is MNHEY, CDR2 SVGAGI. Trimming removed 2 bases from V and 1 base from J, with 9 bases in between. The CDR3 region is CASSYAGRSYNSPLHF. DNA of the CDR3: TGTGCCAGCAGTTACGCTGGGCGGTCCTATAATTCACCCCTCCACTTT.

Concerning this clonotype: A read error is possible here, since a much larger clone lies one base away. The gene calls are TRBV6-2 or TRBV6-3 and TRBJ2-5; TRBD2 matches 7 bases. The CDR3 runs 14 residues. Germline V lookup: CDR1 MNHEY, CDR2 SVGEGT. V was clipped by 6 bases and J by 4 bases; unmatched bases: 8. CDR3 amino acids: CASSPAGCGETQYF. CDR3 coding DNA: TGTGCCAGCAGCCCAGCGGGATGTGGAGAGACCCAGTACTTC.

The chain has TRBV7-6 and TRBJ1-5; D perhaps matches TRBD1 (5 bases). Trimming took 2 bases from V and 6 from J, leaving 14 bases between them. The CDR3 sequence is 15 residues long. Germline V gene lookup returns CDR1 SGHVS and CDR2 FNYEAQ. DNA of the CDR3: TGTGCCAGCAGCTTAAGCGCAGGGCGGGTTCAGCCCCAGCATTTT. Amino acid sequence: CASSLSAGRVQPQHF.

The chain carries TRBV11-2 and TRBJ2-7, with 7 bases matching TRBD2. The CDR3 contains 12 residues. From germline, CDR1 is SGHAT and CDR2 FQNNGV. Trimming at V came to 4 bases and at J to 4 bases, leaving 1 base not matched to a gene. The CDR3 spells CASSSGLYEQYF. The CDR3 region has the DNA TGTGCCAGCAGCTCGGGACTATACGAGCAGTACTTC.

In its sample, this clonotype was seen a few times. The CDR3 sequence: CASSLGGRDTEAFF. The CDR3 region has the DNA TGTGCCAGCAGCTTAGGGGGCAGGGACACTGAAGCTTTCTTT. The V call is TRBV7-3, the J call TRBJ1-1; D might be TRBD1 (6 bases). Trimming stripped 2 bases from V and 3 bases from J, with 10 bases between. The CDR3 runs to 14 residues. Germline V lookup: CDR1 SGHTA, CDR2 FQGTGA.

This clonotype was observed a handful of times. The chain couples TRBV12-3 or TRBV12-4 to TRBJ1-2, with TRBD1 as a possible D gene (5 bases). The length of the CDR3 is 15 residues. Trimming took off 3 bases at V and 2 bases at J, with 13 bases between the two ends. CDR3 region: CASSFSRAPNYGYTF. The CDR3 bases are TGTGCCAGCAGTTTTAGCAGGGCTCCCAACTATGGCTACACCTTC.

This clonotype has at least ten counts. The chain combines TRBV4-3 with TRBJ2-7, with D possibly matching TRBD2 (5 bases). The V gene lost 1 base and the J gene lost 2 bases, with 9 bases spanning the gap. This CDR3 is built from 14 residues. Germline CDR1 and CDR2: LGHNA and YSLEER. Here the CDR3 reads CASSQVLRAYEQYF. In nucleotides, the CDR3 is TGCGCCAGCAGCCAAGTATTGCGGGCCTACGAGCAGTACTTC.

This clonotype has more than one count but fewer than ten. The chain combines TRBV10-3 with TRBJ2-5; D ambiguous. The germline gives CDR1 ENHRY, CDR2 SYGVKD. V was trimmed by 0 bases and J by 5 bases, leaving 7 bases between them. The length of the CDR3 is 13 residues. CDR3 sequence (DNA): TGTGCCATCAGTGAGTCGGGTGGGGAGACCCAGTACTTC. This encodes CAISESGGETQYF.

This clonotype was seen at least ten times. The chain has TRBV30 and TRBJ2-7, with TRBD1 identical over 8 bases. Germline CDR1 reads GTSNPN; CDR2 reads SVGIG (reference sequence). Trimming cost V 1 base and J 5 bases; bases outside gene matches: 13. CDR3 length equals 16 residues. CDR3 DNA: TGTGCCTGGAGTGCCTATCTCGGACAGGGCGACGACGAGCAGTACTTC. This translates into CAWSAYLGQGDDEQYF.

This clonotype was detected many times. The chain combines TRBV24-1 with TRBJ2-2, with a tentative D call TRBD1 (8 bases). The V end lost 5 bases, the J end lost 5 bases, and 23 bases lay between the germline ends. CDR3 length: 18 amino acids. The germline V gene has CDR1 KGHDR and CDR2 SFDVKD. The CDR3 reads CATSVPVGDRRGTGELFF. The CDR3 bases are TGTGCCACCAGTGTCCCGGTGGGGGACAGGCGGGGGACCGGGGAGCTGTTTTTT.

This clonotype was observed a handful of times. V usage is TRBV6-6 and J usage is TRBJ1-6; tentative D call: TRBD1 (6 bases). V was shortened by 6 bases and J by 7 bases, with 13 bases between the two germline ends. The CDR3 loop spans 14 amino acids. CDR1 and CDR2 (germline): MNHNY, SVGAGI (reference sequence). The CDR3 sequence is CASRFTDRNSPLHF. CDR3 sequence (DNA): TGTGCCAGCAGATTTACGGACAGAAATTCACCCCTCCACTTT.

This clonotype has ten or more counts. The rearrangement uses TRBV6-2 or TRBV6-3 and TRBJ2-7, with TRBD2 matching over 8 bases. Losses at the gene ends were 2 bases for V and 2 bases for J; bases not matched to a gene: 8. CDR3 size: 16 residues. Germline assignment: CDR1 MNHEY and CDR2 SVGEGT. This CDR3 reads CASSYPSGSRPYEQYF. Written as DNA, the CDR3 is TGTGCCAGCAGTTACCCCAGCGGGAGTCGTCCCTACGAGCAGTACTTC.